This T cell receptor (beta chain) originates from a study of OX40 agonist ivuxolimab in advanced cancers. Study-wide results and caveats: Researchers did not determine the expanded peripheral T cells' antigen specificity.

Only in-frame clones appear in the TCRdb table, and some are missing; sequencing was by immunoSEQ multiplex PCR. The table includes roughly 60,000 clones, roughly nine tenths detected once. Patients had blood sampled at baseline and again on cycle 4 day 1 and cycle 7 day 1. The CDR3 consists of 14 residues. The ends were cut back, 3 bases at V and 2 bases at J, with 10 bases in the middle. Germline values: CDR1 SGHAT, CDR2 FQNNGV. Of note for this clone: Its antigen remains unidentified.

This chain uses TRBV11-2 with TRBJ1-2; D not resolved. The TCR sequence derives from an adult with an advanced solid tumor such as melanoma, head and neck, liver or kidney cancer. The sample here was CD4+ or CD8+ T cells sorted from blood, taken in a trial of the OX40 agonist ivuxolimab. The CDR3 DNA sequence: TGTGCCAGCAGCTTCGGGTCAGGCAACTATGGCTACACCTTC. Translation: CASSFGSGNYGYTF.